Presented here are 2 T cell receptor beta chains from one specimen sequenced in a study of T cells after yellow fever vaccination. One entry per CDR3 protein, called by TCRdb with MiXCR from the 5' RACE reads. The sample lists under 150,000 distinct CDR3 sequences, more than 6% seen once, with roughly 0.73% in the top ten. The sample here was CD4+ T cells sorted from PBMCs, taken 5 days after the yellow fever booster vaccination. The receptors shown here come from a man under 40 who received the YFV17D yellow fever vaccine.

This clonotype was detected ten times or more. The chain uses TRBV7-2 and TRBJ1-5; maybe TRBD1 (5 bases). This CDR3 region has 15 residues. V shed 2 bases and J shed 9 bases, with 17 bases lying between them. The germline gives CDR1 SGHTA, CDR2 FQGNSA. This CDR3 reads CASSLTWDSVGPQHF. CDR3 nucleotide sequence: TGTGCCAGCAGCTTAACCTGGGACTCTGTGGGGCCCCAGCATTTT.

At least ten counts were recorded for this clonotype. V and J are TRBV5-1 and TRBJ2-1, with 8 bases aligning to TRBD2. The CDR3 consists of 15 residues. Germline CDR1 is SGHRS and CDR2 is YFSETQ. Trimming cost V 3 bases and J 9 bases; bases outside gene matches: 11. The DNA of the CDR3 is TGCGCCAGCAGCTCCTTCGGGACTAGTGATAGTGAGCAGTTCTTC. Translating gives CASSSFGTSDSEQFF. Full variable domain (remainder filled in from reference TRBV5-1 and TRBJ2-1): KAGVTQTPRYLIKTRGQQVTLSCSPISGHRSVSWYQQTPGQGLQFLFEYFSETQRNKGNFPGRFSGRQFSNSRSEMNVSTLELGDSALYLCASSSFGTSDSEQFFGPGTRLTVL.